Reported below is one T cell receptor (beta chain). The CDR3 totals 16 residues. Per germline, CDR1 SGDLS and CDR2 YYNGEE. After removal of 3 bases from V and 0 bases from J, the junction contained 5 bases not matched to a gene. The sample belongs to a study of T cell responses to AZD1222 COVID-19 vaccine. Clones were read by immunoSEQ multiplex PCR, and TCRdb kept only the in-frame ones, dropping some. The sample shows 100,000 to 150,000 clones, about 90% of them seen only once. The TCR sequence derives from an adult in good health. The V and J genes are TRBV9 and TRBJ1-3; 8 bases fit TRBD1. Sequencing used peripheral blood, obtained on day 0 of AZD1222 vaccination. The CDR3 DNA reads as TGTGCCAGCAGCGCCGGACAGGGCCGCTCTGGAAACACCATATATTTT. It encodes CASSAGQGRSGNTIYF.